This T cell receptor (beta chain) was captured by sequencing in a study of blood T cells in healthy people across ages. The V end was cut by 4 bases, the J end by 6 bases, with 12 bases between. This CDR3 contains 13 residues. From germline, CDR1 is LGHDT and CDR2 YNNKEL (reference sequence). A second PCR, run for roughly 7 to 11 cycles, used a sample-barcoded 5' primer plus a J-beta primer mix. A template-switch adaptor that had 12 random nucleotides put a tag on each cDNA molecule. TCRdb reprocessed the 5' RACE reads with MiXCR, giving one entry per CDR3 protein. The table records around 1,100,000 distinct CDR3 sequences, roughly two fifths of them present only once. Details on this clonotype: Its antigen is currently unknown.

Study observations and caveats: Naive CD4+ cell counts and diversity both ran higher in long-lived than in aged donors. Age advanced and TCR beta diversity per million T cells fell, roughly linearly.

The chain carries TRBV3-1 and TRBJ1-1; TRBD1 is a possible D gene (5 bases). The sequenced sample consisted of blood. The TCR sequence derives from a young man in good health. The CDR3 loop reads CASSPDSKSEAFF. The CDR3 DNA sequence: TGTGCCAGCAGCCCCGACAGTAAATCTGAAGCTTTCTTT.